A single sample gave rise to the 24 T cell receptor beta chains below, sequenced in a study of response to subunit inactivated influenza vaccine. TCRdb reanalysed the RT-PCR reads using MiXCR and keeps one entry per CDR3 protein. The table has 590,000 or so distinct CDR3 sequences, about 14% seen once; the top ten hold approximately 7.6%. The sample was PBMCs from blood, taken roughly 2 weeks before vaccination. The receptors here all came from a man aged 50-59 years who received an inactivated influenza vaccine.

In its sample, this clonotype was seen a few times. The chain is built from TRBV6-2 or TRBV6-3 and TRBJ2-5; 9 nucleotides align to TRBD1. This CDR3 spans 15 amino acids. Trimming cost V 4 bases and J 5 bases; bases outside gene matches: 8. CDR1 is MNHEY and CDR2 is SVGEGT in the germline V gene. CDR3 DNA: TGTGCCAGCAGTTTTTACAGGGGGCGCTCGGAGACCCAGTACTTC. This codes for CASSFYRGRSETQYF.

This clonotype was seen at least ten times. The chain recombines TRBV12-3 or TRBV12-4 with TRBJ2-5; TRBD1 aligns across 7 bases. This CDR3 is 13 amino acids long. J lost 4 bases, V lost 8 bases, and 7 bases had no gene match. The CDR3 spells CASSLRDRETQYF. The DNA of the CDR3 is TGTGCCAGCTCCCTCCGGGACAGAGAGACCCAGTACTTC.

This clonotype was counted ten times or more. CDR3 sequence: CSVSRGGIYGYTF. In nucleotides, the CDR3 is TGCAGCGTCAGCAGGGGTGGTATCTATGGCTACACCTTC. The chain employs TRBV29-1 and TRBJ1-2; possibly TRBD1 for D (6 bases). Germline CDR1 is SQVTM and CDR2 is ANQGSEA. V lost 6 bases to trimming and J lost 4 bases, with 15 bases between them. This CDR3 spans 13 amino acids.

At least ten counts were recorded for this clonotype. This rearrangement joins TRBV5-1 to TRBJ2-1; weak D call: TRBD1 (6 bases). Germline CDR1 SGHRS, CDR2 YFSETQ. Deletions cut 4 bases from V and 12 bases from J, with 26 bases between. CDR3 length equals 16 residues. CDR3 in DNA: TGCGCCAGCAGCAGACTTCCGGGACACCCTATAGACGGGCAGTTCTTC. Translation gives CASSRLPGHPIDGQFF.

This clonotype was found many times. V gene TRBV11-1 combines with J gene TRBJ2-1; no reliable D call. Germline CDR1 and CDR2: SGHAT and FQDESV (reference sequence). The V gene lost 5 bases and the J gene lost 6 bases, with 8 bases spanning the gap. The CDR3 runs 12 residues. The CDR3 DNA is TGTGCCAGCAGCAAATTCTCCAATGAGCAGTTCTTC. It specifies CASSKFSNEQFF.

This clonotype was seen repeatedly, ten times or more. The rearrangement uses TRBV4-3 and TRBJ2-3, with D perhaps TRBD2 (7 bases). The CDR3 has 16 residues. Germline loops: CDR1 LGHNA, CDR2 YSLEER. Trimming removed 3 bases from V and 0 bases from J, with 13 bases in between. The CDR3 is CASSQGGGGSTDTQYF. CDR3 nucleotides: TGCGCCAGCAGCCAGGGGGGCGGGGGCAGCACAGATACGCAGTATTTT.

The chain recombines TRBV5-1 with TRBJ2-1; TRBD2 is a possible D gene (7 bases). V gave up 3 bases and J gave up 10 bases, with 17 bases separating them. There are 14 residues in the CDR3. Germline V gives CDR1 SGHRS, CDR2 YFSETQ. The CDR3 DNA sequence: TGCGCCAGCAGCTCGGGACCACGGGGGGCGGAGCAGTTCTTC. Translation: CASSSGPRGAEQFF.

This clonotype has a handful of counts. V is TRBV29-1 and J is TRBJ2-7; 12 bases are a match to TRBD2. With 4 bases clipped from V and 6 bases from J, the junction kept 4 bases outside the gene matches. Per germline, CDR1 SQVTM and CDR2 ANQGSEA. This CDR3 has 13 amino acids. The CDR3 DNA sequence: TGCAGCGTTGGGACTAGCGGGAATCGCGAGCAGTACTTC. This sequence encodes CSVGTSGNREQYF.

This sequence joins TRBV6-2 or TRBV6-3 and TRBJ2-7, with a weak D call TRBD2 (6 bases). The CDR3 contains 13 residues. The ends were cut back, 6 bases at V and 3 bases at J, with 12 bases in the middle. The germline V gene has CDR1 MNHEY and CDR2 SVGEGT. In nucleotides, the CDR3 is TGTGCCAGCAGACGACTAGGGAGCTACGAGCAGTACTTC. It translates to CASRRLGSYEQYF.

This clonotype was counted at least ten times. V usage is TRBV28 and J usage is TRBJ2-1, with no clear D. Germline loops: CDR1 MDHEN, CDR2 SYDVKM. V lost 4 bases to trimming and J lost 3 bases, with 13 bases between them. CDR3 length: 15 residues. The CDR3 reads CASSSAHGNYNEQFF. DNA of the CDR3: TGTGCCAGCAGTTCTGCCCATGGCAACTACAATGAGCAGTTCTTC.

This clonotype was counted between two and nine times. The CDR3 region is CSAPPLEGNTGELFF. Here the CDR3 DNA reads TGCAGTGCCCCCCCGTTAGAGGGGAACACCGGGGAGCTGTTTTTT. The rearrangement uses TRBV20-1 and TRBJ2-2; possibly TRBD2 for D (5 bases). The V gene lost 6 bases and the J gene lost 1 base, with 15 bases spanning the gap. Germline V CDR1 and CDR2: DFQATT, SNEGSKA (reference sequence). The CDR3 is 15 amino acids.

The chain couples TRBV9 to TRBJ2-5, with 13 nucleotides matching TRBD2. The CDR3 consists of 16 residues. V lost 3 bases, J lost 4 bases, and 6 bases stayed unmatched. Germline V lookup: CDR1 SGDLS, CDR2 YYNGEE. The CDR3 loop reads CASSATSGRSGETQYF. CDR3 in DNA: TGTGCCAGCAGCGCGACTAGCGGGAGGAGTGGAGAGACCCAGTACTTC.

The chain combines TRBV6-2 or TRBV6-3 with TRBJ2-5; maybe TRBD2 (6 bases). Germline V gene sequence: CDR1 MNHEY, CDR2 SVGEGT. The CDR3 is 12 residues long. V shed 6 bases and J shed 7 bases, with 12 bases lying between them. CDR3 amino acids: CASREGRGTQYF. Here the CDR3 DNA reads TGTGCCAGCAGGGAGGGAAGGGGGACCCAGTACTTC.

The V call is TRBV27, the J call TRBJ2-3, with 11 bases matching TRBD1. J lost 4 bases, V lost 5 bases, and 8 bases had no gene match. The germline CDR1 and CDR2 sequences are MNHEY and SMNVEV (reference sequence). The CDR3 is made up of 16 amino acids. In DNA form, the CDR3 reads TGTGCCAGCAGTAAAAGGACAGGGGGCAACGCAGATACGCAGTATTTT. Amino acids: CASSKRTGGNADTQYF.

The V call is TRBV28, the J call TRBJ2-7, with 11 nucleotides matching TRBD1. Germline assignment: CDR1 MDHEN and CDR2 SYDVKM. The CDR3 sequence is 15 residues long. V was pared by 6 bases and J by 2 bases, with 6 bases of the junction left unmatched. The CDR3 region is CASRKEGQGAYEQYF. CDR3 nucleotides: TGTGCCAGCAGAAAAGAGGGACAGGGGGCCTACGAGCAGTACTTC.

This clonotype was seen a handful of times. The chain recombines TRBV12-3 or TRBV12-4 with TRBJ2-5; TRBD2 matches 8 bases. The CDR3 runs to 15 residues. V dropped 6 bases and J dropped 5; count of bases not matched to a gene: 11. The DNA of the CDR3 is TGTGCCAGCAGAGAGAGCGGGGGCGCAGTGGAGACCCAGTACTTC. Translation gives CASRESGGAVETQYF.

This sequence joins TRBV4-2 and TRBJ2-7, with D possibly matching TRBD1 (5 bases). This CDR3 region has 16 residues. Germline CDR1 reads LGHNA; CDR2 reads YNFKEQ. V dropped 2 bases and J dropped 2 bases, with 16 bases sitting between them. The CDR3 region is CASSQTRVQGAYEQYF. The DNA of the CDR3 is TGTGCCAGCAGCCAAACCCGGGTCCAGGGCGCCTACGAGCAGTACTTC.

This clonotype occurred a few times. The chain recombines TRBV28 with TRBJ2-3, with D uncertain. Germline V gene sequence: CDR1 MDHEN, CDR2 SYDVKM. The CDR3 is 12 residues long. V was trimmed by 8 bases and J by 3 bases, leaving 9 bases between them. The CDR3 sequence: CASEASTDTQYF. The CDR3 DNA follows: TGTGCCAGCGAGGCCTCGACAGATACGCAGTATTTT.

This clonotype appeared a few times. J is TRBJ2-1 and V is TRBV20-1; the D is unclear. CDR3 length: 17 amino acids. V was cut by 0 bases and J by 0 bases, with 15 bases left in between. Germline lookup yields CDR1 DFQATT and CDR2 SNEGSKA (reference sequence). For the CDR3, the DNA is TGCAGTGCTAGAGATCTCCAGGCGAAAAGCTCCTACAATGAGCAGTTCTTC. Translating gives CSARDLQAKSSYNEQFF.

This chain connects TRBV5-1 to TRBJ2-5; D ambiguous. The V gene's germline CDR1 is SGHRS and CDR2 YFSETQ. Deletions cut 0 bases from V and 7 bases from J, with 16 bases between. The CDR3 is made up of 15 amino acids. In nucleotides, the CDR3 is TGCGCCAGCAGCTTGGGCCAGCCTGGCTTCGGGACCCAGTACTTC. The encoded protein is CASSLGQPGFGTQYF.

This clonotype has ten or more counts. V gene TRBV25-1 combines with J gene TRBJ2-2, with D possibly being TRBD1 or TRBD2 (6 bases each). Germline V lookup: CDR1 MGHDK, CDR2 SYGVNS. The CDR3 is made up of 18 amino acids. Trimming cost V 2 bases and J 0 bases, with 16 bases left between them. For the CDR3, the DNA is TGTGCCAGCAGTGAACCCCTTCCGGGGGCTTCGAACACCGGGGAGCTGTTTTTT. Translating it yields CASSEPLPGASNTGELFF.

The chain is built from TRBV2 and TRBJ1-2; no clear D. CDR3 length: 15 residues. The germline V and J ends were trimmed by 2 bases and 3 bases, with 13 bases remaining between them. Germline V CDR1 and CDR2: SNHLY, FYNNEI. CDR3 sequence: CASSELATGDYGYTF. CDR3 DNA sequence: TGTGCCAGCAGTGAACTAGCGACCGGCGACTATGGCTACACCTTC.

This CDR3 reads CASSLLGLGNSPLHF. The CDR3 nucleotides read TGTGCCAGCAGTTTATTGGGGTTGGGCAATTCACCCCTCCACTTT. The chain uses TRBV28 and TRBJ1-6; D unclear. This CDR3 is built from 15 residues. V was cut by 1 base and J by 7 bases, with 11 bases left in between. Germline V gives CDR1 MDHEN, CDR2 SYDVKM.

The CDR3 sequence is CASRSDRETREFF. CDR3 in DNA: TGTGCCAGCAGGTCCGACAGGGAAACGCGGGAGTTCTTC. V gene TRBV2 combines with J gene TRBJ2-1; 7 nucleotides agree with TRBD1. Germline trimming cut 6 bases from V and 14 bases from J; bases unmatched to any gene: 13. Germline V gene sequence: CDR1 SNHLY, CDR2 FYNNEI. The CDR3 is 13 amino acids.